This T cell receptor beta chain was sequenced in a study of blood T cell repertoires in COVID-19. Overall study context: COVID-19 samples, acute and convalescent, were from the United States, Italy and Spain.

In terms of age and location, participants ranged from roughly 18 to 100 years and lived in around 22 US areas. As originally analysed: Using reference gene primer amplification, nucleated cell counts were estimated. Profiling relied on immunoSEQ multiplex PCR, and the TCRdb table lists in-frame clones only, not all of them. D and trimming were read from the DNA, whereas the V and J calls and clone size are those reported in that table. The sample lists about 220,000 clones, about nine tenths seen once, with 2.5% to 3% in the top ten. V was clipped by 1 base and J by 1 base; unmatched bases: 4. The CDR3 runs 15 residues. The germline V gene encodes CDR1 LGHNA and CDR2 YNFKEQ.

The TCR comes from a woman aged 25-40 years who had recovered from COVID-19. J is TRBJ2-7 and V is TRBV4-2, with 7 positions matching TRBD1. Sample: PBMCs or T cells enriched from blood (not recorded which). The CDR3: CASSQAGTVSYEQYF. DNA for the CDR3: TGTGCCAGCAGCCAAGCCGGGACAGTTTCCTACGAGCAGTACTTC.